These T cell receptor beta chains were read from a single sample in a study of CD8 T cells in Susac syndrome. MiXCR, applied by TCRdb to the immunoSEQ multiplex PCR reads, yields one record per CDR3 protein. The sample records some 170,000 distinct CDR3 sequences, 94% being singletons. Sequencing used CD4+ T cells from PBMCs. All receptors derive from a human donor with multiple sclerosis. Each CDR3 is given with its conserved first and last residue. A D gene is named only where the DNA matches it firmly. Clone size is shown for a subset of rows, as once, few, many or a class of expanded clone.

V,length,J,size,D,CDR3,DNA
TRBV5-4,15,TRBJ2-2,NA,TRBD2,CASGGSGANTGELFF,TGTGCCAGCGGTGGGAGCGGGGCGAACACCGGGGAGCTGTTTTTT
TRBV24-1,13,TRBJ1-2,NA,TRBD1,CATSDRTGGGYTF,TGTGCCACCAGTGACCGGACAGGGGGCGGCTACACCTTC
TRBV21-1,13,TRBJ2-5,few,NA,CASSKKKLETQYF,TGTGCCAGCAGCAAAAAAAAACTAGAGACCCAGTACTTC
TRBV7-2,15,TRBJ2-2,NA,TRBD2,CASSFRSQRDGELFF,TGTGCCAGCAGCTTTCGGTCCCAGCGGGACGGGGAGCTGTTTTTT
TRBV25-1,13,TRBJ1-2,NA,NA,CASSEYGIYGYTF,TGTGCCAGCAGTGAATATGGGATCTATGGCTACACCTTC
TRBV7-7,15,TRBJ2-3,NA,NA,CASSPRGAGADTQYF,TGTGCCAGCAGTCCACGTGGTGCGGGGGCGGATACGCAGTATTTT
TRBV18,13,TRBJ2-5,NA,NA,CASSPRTQETQYF,TGTGCCAGCTCACCACGGACTCAAGAGACCCAGTACTTC
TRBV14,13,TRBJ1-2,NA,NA,CASSQVRRNGYTF,TGTGCCAGCAGCCAAGTACGTCGAAATGGCTACACCTTC
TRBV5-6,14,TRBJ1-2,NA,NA,CASSPRRADYGYTF,TGTGCCAGCAGCCCGCGCAGGGCCGACTATGGCTACACCTTC
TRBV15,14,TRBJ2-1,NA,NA,CATSPGLGYNEQFF,TGTGCCACCAGCCCGGGACTTGGGTACAATGAGCAGTTCTTC
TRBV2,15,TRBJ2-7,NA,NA,CASSAGTGAGYEQYF,TGTGCCAGCAGCGCGGGCACAGGGGCGGGATACGAGCAGTACTTC
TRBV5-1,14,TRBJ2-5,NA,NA,CASSPVGGRETQYF,TGCGCCAGCAGCCCGGTAGGGGGACGGGAGACCCAGTACTTC
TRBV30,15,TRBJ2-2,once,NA,CAWTAPGASAGELFF,TGTGCCTGGACTGCCCCGGGAGCATCGGCCGGGGAGCTGTTTTTT
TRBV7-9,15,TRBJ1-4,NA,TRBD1,CASSRLGQGNEKLFF,TGTGCCAGCAGTCGTTTGGGACAGGGTAATGAAAAACTGTTTTTT
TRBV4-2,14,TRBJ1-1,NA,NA,CASSPQGINTEAFF,TGTGCCAGCAGCCCACAGGGAATTAACACTGAAGCTTTCTTT
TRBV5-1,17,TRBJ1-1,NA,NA,CASSGGAVGRIHTEAFF,TGCGCCAGCAGCGGCGGAGCGGTGGGCAGAATACACACTGAAGCTTTCTTT
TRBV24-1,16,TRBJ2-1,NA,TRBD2,CATSDGPSTGGGEQFF,TGTGCCACCAGTGATGGCCCCTCCACGGGAGGAGGTGAGCAGTTCTTC
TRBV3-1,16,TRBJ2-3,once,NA,CASSKGGPGTTDTQYF,TGTGCCAGCAGCAAGGGGGGCCCAGGAACCACAGATACGCAGTATTTT
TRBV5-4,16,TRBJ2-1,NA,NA,CASSPGGGGIYNEQFF,TGTGCCAGCAGCCCGGGAGGGGGCGGTATCTACAATGAGCAGTTCTTC
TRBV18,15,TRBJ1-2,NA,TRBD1,CASSPLDGTGTGYTF,TGTGCCAGCTCCCCATTGGATGGGACAGGAACTGGCTACACCTTC
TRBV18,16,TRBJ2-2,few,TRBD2,CASSPPGLAGSGELFF,TGTGCCAGCTCTCCTCCGGGACTAGCGGGATCGGGGGAGCTGTTTTTT
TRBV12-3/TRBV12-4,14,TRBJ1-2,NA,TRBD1,CASSPQDRDDGYTF,TGTGCCAGCAGTCCCCAGGACAGGGATGATGGCTACACCTTC
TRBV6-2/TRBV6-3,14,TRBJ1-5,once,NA,CASSYWGSNQPQHF,TGTGCCAGCAGTTACTGGGGGAGCAATCAGCCCCAGCATTTT
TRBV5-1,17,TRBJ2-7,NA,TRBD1,CASSAAPAGTGYGEQYF,TGCGCCAGCAGCGCCGCCCCCGCCGGGACAGGGTATGGGGAGCAGTACTTC
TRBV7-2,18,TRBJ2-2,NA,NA,CASSLRDIVRVLTGELFF,TGTGCCAGCAGCTTACGAGACATCGTGCGGGTACTCACCGGGGAGCTGTTTTTT
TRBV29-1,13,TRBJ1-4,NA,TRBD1,CSVDQGANEKLFF,TGCAGCGTTGACCAGGGGGCTAATGAAAAACTGTTTTTT
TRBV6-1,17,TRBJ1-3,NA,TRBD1,CASSPPPGTASGNTIYF,TGTGCCAGCAGCCCACCTCCCGGGACAGCCTCTGGAAACACCATATATTTT
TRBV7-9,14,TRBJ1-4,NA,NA,CASSLRRANEKLFF,TGTGCCAGCAGCTTACGCAGGGCCAATGAAAAACTGTTTTTT